The 21 T cell receptor beta chains below come from one sample, sequenced in a study of T cell repertoires in cytomegalovirus infection. Each CDR3 protein is one row after TCRdb ran MiXCR on the reads. The sample consists of hundreds of thousands of distinct CDR3 sequences, 30% to 40% of them appearing once. These receptors lack a known antigen. Sample: cultured PBMCs, taken from culture after CMV antigen stimulation. These receptors came from a human donor in good health (CMV status not recorded). Some clones in this sample may be carry-over from other donors' samples.

This clonotype was counted once. The chain combines TRBV30 with TRBJ2-1; the match to TRBD2 covers 12 bases. The CDR3 consists of 15 residues. Per the germline V gene, CDR1 is GTSNPN and CDR2 is SVGIG (reference sequence). The V and J ends lost 3 bases and 7 bases, in that order; junction bases with no gene match: 7. The CDR3 protein is CAWRVLAGGWNEQFF. The CDR3 region has the DNA TGTGCCTGGAGGGTACTAGCGGGAGGTTGGAATGAGCAGTTCTTC.

The chain couples TRBV2 to TRBJ2-1; 12 bases are a match to TRBD1. V lost 8 bases and J lost 9; bases outside the gene matches: 11. This CDR3 region has 15 residues. CDR1 SNHLY and CDR2 FYNNEI come from the germline V gene. The CDR3 loop reads CASRSSGTGGGEQFF. The CDR3 bases are TGTGCCAGCCGCTCCTCCGGGACAGGGGGCGGTGAGCAGTTCTTC.

This clonotype has at least ten counts. The J gene is TRBJ2-3, the V gene TRBV28; tentatively, D is TRBD2 (5 bases). Between the trimmed V and J ends, which lost 3 bases and 0 bases, there was a span of 16 bases. The CDR3 contains 17 residues. Per germline, CDR1 MDHEN and CDR2 SYDVKM. The CDR3 sequence is CASSFSWTDISTDTQYF. Written as DNA, the CDR3 is TGTGCCAGCAGTTTTTCGTGGACTGATATAAGCACAGATACGCAGTATTTT.

This clonotype showed up just once. The rearrangement uses TRBV20-1 and TRBJ1-1; D might be TRBD1 (6 bases). Germline V lookup: CDR1 DFQATT, CDR2 SNEGSKA (reference sequence). Trimming left V 4 bases short and J 3 bases short, with 12 bases between. This CDR3 comprises 13 residues. Here the CDR3 DNA reads TGCAGTGCTACAGGGGACCCCGACACTGAAGCTTTCTTT. It encodes CSATGDPDTEAFF.

The chain employs TRBV19 and TRBJ2-3; no definite D call. The CDR3 totals 16 residues. V lost 6 bases and J 4 bases, leaving 20 bases between the germline ends. CDR1 is LNHDA and CDR2 is SQIVND in the germline V gene (reference sequence). CDR3 coding DNA: TGTGCCAGTAGCCCCTCAGCAGGAGTAAGAGCAGATACGCAGTATTTT. Amino acid sequence: CASSPSAGVRADTQYF.

V gene TRBV12-3 or TRBV12-4 combines with J gene TRBJ2-7, with D uncertain. The CDR3 extends over 13 amino acids. Trimming stripped 2 bases from V and 2 bases from J, with 7 bases between. This chain's CDR3 is CASSLLQTYEQYF. Here the CDR3 DNA reads TGTGCCAGCAGTTTATTGCAGACCTACGAGCAGTACTTC.

The CDR3 region has the DNA TGTGCCAGCAGCCAATCCGGGACTAGCGTCTACGAGCAGTACTTC. It translates to CASSQSGTSVYEQYF. This chain uses TRBV4-2 with TRBJ2-7, with TRBD2 identical over 10 bases. The CDR3 runs to 15 residues. Germline values: CDR1 LGHNA, CDR2 YNFKEQ. Trimming took 2 bases from V and 3 from J; bases not matched to a gene: 4.

There are a few counts of this clonotype. CDR3 loop: CASSLGGVGGGTQYF. The CDR3 DNA sequence: TGTGCCAGCAGCTTAGGAGGGGTAGGGGGGGGTACGCAGTATTTT. This rearrangement joins TRBV7-2 to TRBJ2-3, with D perhaps matching TRBD2 (7 bases). Between the trimmed V and J ends, which lost 1 base and 8 bases, there was a span of 16 bases. The CDR3 covers 15 residues. The germline V gene has CDR1 SGHTA and CDR2 FQGNSA.

The rearrangement uses TRBV2 and TRBJ2-5; D remains ambiguous. CDR1 is SNHLY, CDR2 FYNNEI, per germline. This CDR3 contains 15 residues. Deletions cut 3 bases from V and 2 bases from J, with 13 bases between. The CDR3 DNA reads as TGTGCCAGCAGTGAGGGATTTGAAGTACAAGAGACCCAGTACTTC. Amino acids: CASSEGFEVQETQYF.

For the CDR3, the DNA is TGTGCCAGCAGCTTATCTCATTCCGGGACTAGCGGCCGCACAGATACGCAGTATTTT. Its protein product is CASSLSHSGTSGRTDTQYF. The chain carries TRBV7-8 and TRBJ2-3; 11 bases fit TRBD2. The germline CDR1 and CDR2 sequences are SGHVS and FQNEAQ. The CDR3 has 19 amino acids. Unmatched junction bases numbered 11, after V lost 2 bases and J lost 1 base.

This clonotype showed up just a few times. The chain joins TRBV6-5 to TRBJ2-2; D is undetermined. The CDR3 has 13 amino acids. V was cut by 2 bases and J by 7 bases, with 8 bases left in between. Per germline, CDR1 MNHEY and CDR2 SVGAGI. The CDR3: CASSYDGVGELFF. The DNA of the CDR3 is TGTGCCAGCAGTTACGACGGCGTCGGGGAGCTGTTTTTT.

The table lists this clonotype with many counts. This rearrangement joins TRBV7-6 to TRBJ2-3; weak D call: TRBD2 (7 bases). Germline V lookup: CDR1 SGHVS, CDR2 FNYEAQ. V shed 5 bases and J shed 3 bases, with 12 bases lying between them. The length of the CDR3 is 14 residues. CDR3 sequence (DNA): TGTGCCAGCAGCCAAGGGAGGGGGACAGATACGCAGTATTTT. It codes for CASSQGRGTDTQYF.

The chain combines TRBV30 with TRBJ2-1; 9 nucleotides agree with TRBD1. The CDR3 has 13 residues. V shed 5 bases and J 7 bases; nucleotides not matched to a gene: 6. Germline-derived CDR1 and CDR2 are GTSNPN and SVGIG (reference sequence). Written as DNA, the CDR3 is TGTGCCTGGGGGGCGGGACAGGGTAATGAGCAGTTCTTC. Its protein is CAWGAGQGNEQFF.

As DNA, the CDR3 is TGTGCCAGCGCAAGAACTAACTATGGCTACACCTTC. Translating gives CASARTNYGYTF. This chain links TRBV2 with TRBJ1-2; D is ambiguous. Germline lookup yields CDR1 SNHLY and CDR2 FYNNEI. The CDR3 totals 12 residues. V lost 8 bases to trimming and J lost 0 bases, with 7 bases between them.

This clonotype turned up a few times. The V and J genes are TRBV7-6 and TRBJ2-7; D is perhaps TRBD2 (5 bases). The CDR3 consists of 13 residues. Trimming pared 2 bases from V and 4 bases from J, leaving 9 bases between. The germline CDR1 and CDR2 sequences are SGHVS and FNYEAQ. This CDR3 reads CASSLNERYEQYF. The CDR3 DNA reads as TGTGCCAGCAGCTTAAATGAGCGGTACGAGCAGTACTTC. The entire variable domain, with the rest obtained from reference TRBV7-6 and TRBJ2-7, is as follows: GAGVSQSPRYKVTKRGQDVALRCDPISGHVSLYWYRQALGQGPEFLTYFNYEAQQDKSGLPNDRFSAERPEGSISTLTIQRTEQRDSAMYRCASSLNERYEQYFGPGTRLTVT.

This clonotype came up a few times. The chain combines TRBV15 with TRBJ1-6; D is uncertain. CDR3 length: 14 residues. With 5 bases removed from V and 5 bases from J, the gap between germline ends came to 10 bases. Per germline, CDR1 LNHNV and CDR2 YYDKDF (reference sequence). This chain's CDR3 is CATSPRGNNSPLHF. In nucleotides, the CDR3 is TGTGCCACCAGCCCGCGGGGAAATAATTCACCCCTCCACTTT.

V and J are TRBV6-2 or TRBV6-3 and TRBJ1-1, with D tentatively TRBD1 (5 bases). Germline lookup yields CDR1 MNHEY and CDR2 SVGEGT. The CDR3 runs 12 residues. Between the trimmed V and J ends, which lost 4 bases and 6 bases, there was a span of 9 bases. DNA for the CDR3: TGTGCCAGCAGTTGGGACTGGTCTGAAGCTTTCTTT. Residues: CASSWDWSEAFF.

The chain carries TRBV6-1 and TRBJ1-2; 8 bases agree with TRBD1. Unmatched junction bases numbered 12, after V lost 9 bases and J lost 3 bases. CDR3 length equals 15 residues. Looked up from germline, CDR1 is MNHNS and CDR2 is SASEGT. The CDR3 sequence: CASRQGPRPDYGYTF. CDR3 bases: TGTGCCAGTCGACAGGGGCCCCGGCCTGACTATGGCTACACCTTC.

The chain is built from TRBV3-1 and TRBJ2-1; 9 bases match TRBD1. Germline V gives CDR1 LGHDT, CDR2 YNNKEL (reference sequence). The CDR3 extends over 14 amino acids. V lost 1 base, J lost 9 bases, and 4 bases stayed unmatched. CDR3 DNA sequence: TGTGCCAGCAGCCAAGGACAGGGGGGGGCTGAGCAGTTCTTC. It translates to CASSQGQGGAEQFF.

The rearrangement uses TRBV29-1 and TRBJ2-3; 12 nucleotides line up with TRBD2. V lost 4 bases to trimming and J lost 7 bases; unmatched junction nucleotides: 3. The CDR3 totals 13 residues. Germline-derived CDR1 and CDR2 are SQVTM and ANQGSEA. CDR3 region: CSVGLAGANTQYF. CDR3 sequence (DNA): TGCAGCGTTGGACTAGCGGGGGCGAATACGCAGTATTTT.

The chain couples TRBV20-1 to TRBJ2-7; D unclear. V dropped 3 bases and J dropped 5 bases, with 8 bases sitting between them. CDR3 length equals 11 residues. From germline, CDR1 is DFQATT and CDR2 SNEGSKA (reference sequence). CDR3 DNA: TGCAGTGCTAGGGCCGAGGACGAGCAGTACTTC. It yields the protein CSARAEDEQYF.